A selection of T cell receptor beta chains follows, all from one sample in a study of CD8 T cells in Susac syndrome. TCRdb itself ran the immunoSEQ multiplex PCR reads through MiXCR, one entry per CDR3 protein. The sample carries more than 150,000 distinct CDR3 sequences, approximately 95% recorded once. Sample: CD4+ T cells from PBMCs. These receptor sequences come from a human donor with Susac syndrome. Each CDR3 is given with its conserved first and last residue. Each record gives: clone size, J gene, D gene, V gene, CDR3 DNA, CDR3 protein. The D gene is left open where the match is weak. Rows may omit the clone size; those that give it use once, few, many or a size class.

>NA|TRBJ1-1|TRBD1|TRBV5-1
TGCGCCAGCAGCTTCTCTGCACCCAGGGGGGGAACTGAAGCTTTCTTT
CASSFSAPRGGTEAFF
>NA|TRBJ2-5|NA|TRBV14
TGTGCCAGCAGCCAAGACGTCCATTGGCGGCAGGAGACCCAGTACTTC
CASSQDVHWRQETQYF
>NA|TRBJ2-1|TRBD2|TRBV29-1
TGCAGCGTTTTAACTAGCGGGAGTGGGGCGCAGTTCTTC
CSVLTSGSGAQFF
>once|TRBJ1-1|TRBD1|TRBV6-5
TGTGCCAGCACCCGCACAGGGGGCCAGCTAGCTTTCTTT
CASTRTGGQLAFF
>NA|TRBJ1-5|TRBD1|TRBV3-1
TGTGCCAGCAGCCAAGCGGGCTCGACAGGGAGCCAGCCCCAGCATTTT
CASSQAGSTGSQPQHF
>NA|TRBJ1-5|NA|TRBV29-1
TGCAGCGTCGAGGCAGAGGGCGGTAGCAATCAGCCCCAGCATTTT
CSVEAEGGSNQPQHF
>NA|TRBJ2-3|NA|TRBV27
TGTGCCAGCAGTTTAGCCGGGACGACGCAGTATTTT
CASSLAGTTQYF
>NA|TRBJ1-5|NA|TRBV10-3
TGTGCCATCAGTGAGGGGACGTTCAGGGCGGCCCAGCATTTT
CAISEGTFRAAQHF
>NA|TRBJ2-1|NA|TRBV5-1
TGCGCCAGCAGCTTGGTATGGCTAGACAATGAGCAGTTCTTC
CASSLVWLDNEQFF
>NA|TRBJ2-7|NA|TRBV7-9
TGTGCCAGCAGCCTAGCCCTGCGGGACCACTACGAGCAGTACTTC
CASSLALRDHYEQYF
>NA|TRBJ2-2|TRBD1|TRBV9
TGTGCCAGCAGCTCCACAGGGGGCGTCGGCACCGGGGAGCTGTTTTTT
CASSSTGGVGTGELFF
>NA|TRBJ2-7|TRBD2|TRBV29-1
TGCAGCGTTGTGATCCGGAGCGGGAGGGAAGGGGAGCAGTACTTC
CSVVIRSGREGEQYF
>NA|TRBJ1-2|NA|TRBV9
TGTGCCAGCAGTCCGACCTCGACAGACAAGGATGGCTACACCTTC
CASSPTSTDKDGYTF
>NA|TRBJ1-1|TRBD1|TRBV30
TGTGCCTGGAGTTGGGGTAGGGACAGCGCTGAAGCTTTCTTT
CAWSWGRDSAEAFF
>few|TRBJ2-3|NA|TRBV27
TGTGCCAGCAGTTTATCAGACAGCACAGATACGCAGTATTTT
CASSLSDSTDTQYF
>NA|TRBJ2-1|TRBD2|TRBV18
TGTGCCAGCTCACCAGCCGGGACGCGGGGGAGCTCCTACAATGAGCAGTTCTTC
CASSPAGTRGSSYNEQFF
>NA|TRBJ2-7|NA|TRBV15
TGTGCCACCAGCAGAGCGGAGGGGATCCAGTACTTC
CATSRAEGIQYF
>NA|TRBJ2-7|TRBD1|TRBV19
TGTGCCAGTAGTACGTACCGGACAGGGACCGAGCAGTACTTC
CASSTYRTGTEQYF
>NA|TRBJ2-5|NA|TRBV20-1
TGCAGTGCTAGGAGTTGGGGGGCGGAGACCCAGTACTTC
CSARSWGAETQYF
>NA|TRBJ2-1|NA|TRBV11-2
TGTGCCAGCAGCTTACCCGCGGACAATGAGCAGTTCTTC
CASSLPADNEQFF
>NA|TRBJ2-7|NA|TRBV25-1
TGTGCCAGCAGTGAGCCCGGGACTGTGAACGAGCAGTACTTC
CASSEPGTVNEQYF
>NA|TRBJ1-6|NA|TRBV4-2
TGTGCCAGCAGCCAGGGGCGGGAATCACCCCTCCACTTT
CASSQGRESPLHF
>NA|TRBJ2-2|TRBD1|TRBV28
TGTGCCAGCAGTTCCCCCTCGACAGGGGGCCTCCGCGCCGGGGAGCTGTTTTTT
CASSSPSTGGLRAGELFF
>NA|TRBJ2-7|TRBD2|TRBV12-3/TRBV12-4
TGTGCCAGCACCGACTGGACTAGCTCCGAGCAGTACTTC
CASTDWTSSEQYF
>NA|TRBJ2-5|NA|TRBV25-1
TGTGCCGTCGGAGGGGTAGAGACCCAGTACTTC
CAVGGVETQYF
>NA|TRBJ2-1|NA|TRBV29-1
TGCAGCGTTGAACGGGGGCTGGGGGACAATGAGCAGTTCTTC
CSVERGLGDNEQFF
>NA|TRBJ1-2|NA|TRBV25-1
TGTGCCAGCAGTGATGGGGGGAGACAGGTTGGCTACACCTTC
CASSDGGRQVGYTF
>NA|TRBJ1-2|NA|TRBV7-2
TGTGCCAGCAGCTATGACGGGGGCTACACCTTC
CASSYDGGYTF